This TCR beta chain was recovered during a study of T-cell memory formation after mild COVID-19. Each CDR3 protein is one row after TCRdb ran MiXCR on the 5' RACE reads. The data show about 430,000 distinct CDR3 sequences, with around 24% seen just once and around 8.1% held by the top ten. Germline CDR1 is SGHDT and CDR2 is YYEEEE. The CDR3 spans 14 residues. The sample holds a few counts of this clonotype. One junction end does not reproduce the germline sequence, and a read error may be involved. Source material: PBMCs or a T cell subset sorted from them (not recorded which). The source of this sequence is an adult woman who had mild COVID-19 (a few samples of this study predate the infection). Cell type and time point are not known. The chain uses TRBV5-6 and TRBJ1-5; D call uncertain. The CDR3 here is CASSLGSNPQPQHF. The DNA for the CDR3 is TGTGCCAGCAGTTTGGGGAGTAACCCTCAGCCCCAGCATTTT.